Below, 21 T cell receptor beta chains from the same sample are listed, as sequenced in a study of blood T cell repertoires in COVID-19. Profiled with immunoSEQ multiplex PCR; TCRdb holds only in-frame clones, not every one. The sample has around 100,000 clones; roughly 85% are singletons. The sequenced material came from peripheral blood. These receptors came from a man aged 65 to 79 with active or convalescent COVID-19.

J is TRBJ2-7 and V is TRBV11-2; D possibly corresponds to TRBD1 (5 bases). Trimming pared 1 base from V and 8 bases from J, leaving 9 bases between. Germline CDR1 reads SGHAT; CDR2 reads FQNNGV. The CDR3 extends over 12 amino acids. The chain's CDR3 is CASSLGGVKQYF. CDR3 in DNA: TGTGCCAGCAGCTTAGGGGGCGTTAAGCAGTACTTC.

The CDR3 DNA is TGCGCCAGCAGCTTGGAGGGGTACCCTGAAGCTTTCTTT. Its protein is CASSLEGYPEAFF. The chain joins TRBV5-1 to TRBJ1-1, with D tentatively TRBD1 (5 bases). CDR3 length: 13 amino acids. CDR1 and CDR2 (germline): SGHRS, YFSETQ. The V gene lost 0 bases and the J gene lost 6 bases, with 9 bases spanning the gap.

The chain employs TRBV7-3 and TRBJ1-1, with D possibly TRBD1 on 5 matching bases. The length of the CDR3 is 15 residues. Per the germline V gene, CDR1 is SGHTA and CDR2 is FQGTGA. The V end was cut by 0 bases, the J end by 4 bases, with 12 bases between. The CDR3 DNA is TGTGCCAGCAGCTTAACTGGCAGGGTGAGCACTGAAGCTTTCTTT. Its protein is CASSLTGRVSTEAFF.

The rearrangement uses TRBV3-1 (or the pseudogene TRBV3-2) and TRBJ2-1; D is possibly TRBD2 (6 bases). The CDR3 extends over 15 amino acids. Trimming removed 0 bases from V and 6 bases from J, with 12 bases in between. Germline V gene lookup returns CDR1 LGHDT and CDR2 YNNKEL (reference sequence). In DNA, the CDR3 is TGTGCCAGCAGCCAAGAAGGGCTAGCGTTCAATGAGCAGTTCTTC. It codes for CASSQEGLAFNEQFF.

This clone was counted a few times. The V call is TRBV5-1, the J call TRBJ2-3; 9 nucleotides align to TRBD2. V lost 0 bases, J lost 0 bases, and 5 bases stayed unmatched. This CDR3 region has 17 residues. Per the germline V gene, CDR1 is SGHRS and CDR2 is YFSETQ. CDR3 nucleotides: TGCGCCAGCAGCTTGGCTAACCTAGCGGGAAGCACAGATACGCAGTATTTT. Residues: CASSLANLAGSTDTQYF.

The chain combines TRBV5-1 with TRBJ2-1; unclear D gene. CDR1 and CDR2 from the germline V gene are SGHRS and YFSETQ. The length of the CDR3 is 12 residues. V was pared by 3 bases and J by 7 bases, with 8 bases between. Here the CDR3 DNA reads TGCGCCAGCAGCTCCCAGATTAATGAGCAGTTCTTC. The encoded protein is CASSSQINEQFF.

V gene TRBV21-1 combines with J gene TRBJ2-7; whether TRBD2, the table's D call, matches the DNA was not checked. TRBV21-1 is shown as a pseudogene. The CDR3 runs 16 residues. CDR3 residues: CASSGGAGSTSYEQYF. DNA for the CDR3: TGTGCCAGCAGCGGGGGAGCGGGGTCGACCTCCTACGAGCAGTACTTC.

This rearrangement joins TRBV20-1 to TRBJ1-1; 9 nucleotides agree with TRBD1. The CDR3 is made up of 15 amino acids. V shed 3 bases and J 3 bases; nucleotides not matched to a gene: 8. Germline V lookup: CDR1 DFQATT, CDR2 SNEGSKA (reference sequence). The CDR3 here is CSASTDRGWHTEAFF. CDR3 DNA sequence: TGCAGTGCTAGTACGGACAGGGGATGGCACACTGAAGCTTTCTTT.

This clone was seen a handful of times. The chain recombines TRBV3-1 (or the pseudogene TRBV3-2) with TRBJ2-3; D might be TRBD1 (6 bases). The CDR3 totals 15 residues. Germline CDR1 LGHDT, CDR2 YNNKEL (reference sequence). With 1 base removed from V and 3 bases from J, the gap between germline ends came to 11 bases. Here the CDR3 DNA reads TGTGCCAGCAGCCAAGGCCGACAGGTAACAGATACGCAGTATTTT. As protein: CASSQGRQVTDTQYF.

In its sample, this clone was seen once. This chain joins TRBV7-3 and TRBJ2-3; a weak D match, TRBD2 (5 bases). Germline V CDR1 and CDR2: SGHTA, FQGTGA. The CDR3 contains 13 residues. Trimming pared 4 bases from V and 5 bases from J, leaving 10 bases between. CDR3 coding DNA: TGTGCCAGCAGCTCCCCCGGAGGAGATACGCAGTATTTT. Protein sequence: CASSSPGGDTQYF.

The chain couples TRBV29-1 to TRBJ2-1; no firm D call. V lost 7 bases and J lost 10, with 17 bases in between. The length of the CDR3 is 12 residues. Germline CDR1 SQVTM, CDR2 ANQGSEA. CDR3: CSAKPDPREQFF. The DNA of the CDR3 is TGCAGCGCCAAACCTGACCCCAGGGAGCAGTTCTTC.

The chain is built from TRBV12-3 or TRBV12-4 and TRBJ1-2, with 8 bases fitting TRBD1. The CDR3 runs 12 residues. V shed 4 bases, J shed 10 bases, and the junction held 5 bases outside the gene matches. CDR3 DNA sequence: TGTGCCAGCAGTTGGACAGGGAACTTCTACACCTTC. Protein: CASSWTGNFYTF.

The gene calls are TRBV7-8 and TRBJ2-7, with TRBD2 matching over 9 bases. J gave up 5 bases and V 5 bases, and 13 bases lay outside the gene matches. Germline values: CDR1 SGHVS, CDR2 FQNEAQ. This CDR3 has 16 residues. CDR3 DNA: TGTGCCAGCAGCCCACGGGCGGGAGGGGTAGGGAACGAGCAGTACTTC. It yields the protein CASSPRAGGVGNEQYF.

The CDR3 spells CASSYAVTRETQYF. The DNA of the CDR3 is TGTGCCAGCAGTTACGCCGTCACACGAGAGACCCAGTACTTC. The chain couples TRBV6-5 to TRBJ2-5; D unclear. Germline assignment: CDR1 MNHEY and CDR2 SVGAGI. The CDR3 length is 14 residues. Trimming removed 2 bases from V and 4 bases from J, with 11 bases in between.

The genes are TRBV7-8 and TRBJ2-7, with 12 positions matching TRBD2. This CDR3 has 16 residues. J lost 1 base, V lost 5 bases, and 6 bases had no gene match. The V gene's germline CDR1 is SGHVS and CDR2 FQNEAQ. This CDR3 reads CASSDRLAGVSYEQYF. The CDR3 nucleotides are TGTGCCAGCAGCGACAGACTAGCGGGGGTTTCCTACGAGCAGTACTTC.

V is TRBV7-2 and J is TRBJ1-6; 10 nucleotides agree with TRBD1. Germline assignment: CDR1 SGHTA and CDR2 FQGNSA. This CDR3 comprises 14 residues. V was clipped by 5 bases and J by 11 bases; unmatched bases: 6. DNA of the CDR3: TGTGCCAGCAGCGCCGACAGGGGGCTGACACCCCTCCACTTT. Protein product: CASSADRGLTPLHF.

J is TRBJ1-3 and V is TRBV28; D is possibly TRBD1 (6 bases). The CDR3 contains 12 residues. Trimming removed 4 bases from V and 8 bases from J, with 9 bases in between. Germline V gene lookup returns CDR1 MDHEN and CDR2 SYDVKM. This CDR3 reads CASSSYRDTIYF. The CDR3 DNA sequence: TGTGCCAGCAGTTCATACAGGGACACCATATATTTT.

This chain connects TRBV27 to TRBJ1-2; D perhaps matches TRBD1 (6 bases). Germline assignment: CDR1 MNHEY and CDR2 SMNVEV (reference sequence). V lost 2 bases and J lost 7, with 14 bases in between. The CDR3 sequence is 14 residues long. The CDR3 sequence is CASSLRAGVGGYTF. CDR3 sequence (DNA): TGTGCCAGCAGTTTAAGGGCAGGGGTGGGTGGCTACACCTTC.

This chain connects TRBV7-6 to TRBJ2-1; 12 positions match TRBD2. The CDR3 is 16 residues long. CDR1 and CDR2 (germline): SGHVS, FNYEAQ. Losses at the gene ends were 5 bases for V and 6 bases for J; bases not matched to a gene: 8. CDR3 sequence: CASSRSGLAGVNEQFF. The CDR3 nucleotides read TGTGCCAGCAGCCGCTCGGGACTAGCGGGTGTCAATGAGCAGTTCTTC.

A word on this clone: Lacking the conserved final phenylalanine or tryptophan, this CDR3 likely reflects a read error. The DNA is omitted, as the CDR3 cannot be located on it reliably, and the CDR3 follows TCRdb's listing. The chain carries TRBV12-3 or TRBV12-4 and TRBJ1-2; the table gives TRBD1 as D, unverified against the DNA. The CDR3 is made up of 11 amino acids, end residues included. This CDR3 reads CASSRRDTRSI.

The chain links TRBV28 to TRBJ1-2; D call uncertain. Germline V CDR1 and CDR2: MDHEN, SYDVKM. The V gene lost 6 bases and the J gene lost 3 bases, with 8 bases spanning the gap. The CDR3 is 12 residues long. CDR3 coding DNA: TGTGCCAGCAGCTTGGCGGACTATGGCTACACCTTC. It specifies CASSLADYGYTF.